This T cell receptor beta chain came from a study of blood T cell repertoires in COVID-19. Which cohort a participant joined came from the clinical history participants gave. The protocol was immunoSEQ multiplex PCR, while the TCRdb copy is restricted to in-frame clones and leaves out a portion. The data hold 150,000 to 200,000 clones, with approximately 80% observed a single time. J was trimmed by 6 bases and V by 4 bases; bases with no gene match: 2. CDR3 size: 14 residues. Germline assignment: CDR1 SGHDN and CDR2 FVKESK. This TCR was sampled from a man aged 50-59 years who had recovered from COVID-19. This sequence joins TRBV14 and TRBJ2-1; 11 bases line up with TRBD1. Sequencing input: PBMCs or T cells enriched from blood (not recorded which). The CDR3 coding sequence is TGTGCCAGCAGCCTGGGACAGGGGGGCAATGAGCAGTTCTTC. This translates into CASSLGQGGNEQFF.